This T cell receptor beta chain was observed in a study of post-analysis software for immune sequencing data. Study-level points and caveats: Patients carried roughly five TRBV segments more frequently than controls did, and TRBV5-6, TRBV5-1 and TRBV20-1 were among them.

Libraries were made from TCR beta cDNA, and they carried unique molecular identifiers. In TCRdb, the PCR reads were re-called with MiXCR into one record per CDR3 protein. The sample holds hundreds of thousands of distinct CDR3 sequences, 25% to 30% seen once. The CDR3 has 15 residues. Germline V gene sequence: CDR1 KGHSH, CDR2 LQKENI. Between the trimmed V and J ends, which lost 8 bases and 4 bases, there was a span of 18 bases. Concerning this clonotype: Its specificity is unknown.

The sequence was collected from a girl aged 5-17 years with multiple sclerosis. The chain combines TRBV18 with TRBJ2-1; tentatively, D is TRBD2 (6 bases). Sequencing was done on a sample of blood. The DNA of the CDR3 is TGTGCCAGCACCGGCGGGTTGGAGGGTTACAATGAGCAGTTCTTC. Its protein is CASTGGLEGYNEQFF.